This T cell receptor beta chain was recorded in a study of cytomegalovirus exposure and HLA in healthy donors. Across the whole study: As an earlier analysis found, around 170 million T cells yielded 117 million unique TCR beta sequences.

As for this clone: Its specificity is unknown.

The study sampled nominally healthy donors, though unrecorded immune exposures were likely. Study-wide points: In terms of immune exposure information, only CMV serostatus was available. Fewer N-insertions than the roughly 700-donor mean were reportedly shown by an Asian-associated ancestry cluster in a later analysis.

Primers included in the PCR were 60 Vbeta and 13 Jbeta primers. Sequencing used immunoSEQ multiplex PCR; TCRdb keeps in-frame clones, though not all of them. The data show approximately 190,000 clones, roughly 81% seen once. The receptor was derived from a woman younger than 45 in good health and CMV-seropositive. Sequencing input: PBMCs.

The DNA of the CDR3 is TGTGCCAGCAGCGGAGGACAGGGGAGGACCTTTCGGGAAAAACTGTTTTTT. It yields the protein CASSGGQGRTFREKLFF. V is TRBV7-2 and J is TRBJ1-4; 9 bases align to TRBD1. There are 17 residues in the CDR3. J lost 8 bases, V lost 5 bases, and 15 bases had no gene match. The germline CDR1 and CDR2 sequences are SGHTA and FQGNSA.